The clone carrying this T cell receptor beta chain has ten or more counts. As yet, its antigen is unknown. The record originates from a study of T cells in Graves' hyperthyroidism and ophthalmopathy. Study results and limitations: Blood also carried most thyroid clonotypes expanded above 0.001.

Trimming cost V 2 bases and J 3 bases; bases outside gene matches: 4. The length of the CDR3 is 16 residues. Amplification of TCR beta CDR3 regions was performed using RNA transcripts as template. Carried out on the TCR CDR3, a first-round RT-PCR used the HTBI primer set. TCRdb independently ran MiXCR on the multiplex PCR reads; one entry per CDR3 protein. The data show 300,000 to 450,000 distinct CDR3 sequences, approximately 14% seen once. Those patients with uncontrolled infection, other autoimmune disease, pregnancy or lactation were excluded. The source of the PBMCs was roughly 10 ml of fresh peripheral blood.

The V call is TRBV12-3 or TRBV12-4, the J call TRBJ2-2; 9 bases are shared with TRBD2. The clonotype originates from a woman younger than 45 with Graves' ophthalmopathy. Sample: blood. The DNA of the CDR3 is TGTGCCAGCAGTTTAAGCGGGGGGCGTGACACCGGGGAGCTGTTTTTT. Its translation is CASSLSGGRDTGELFF.